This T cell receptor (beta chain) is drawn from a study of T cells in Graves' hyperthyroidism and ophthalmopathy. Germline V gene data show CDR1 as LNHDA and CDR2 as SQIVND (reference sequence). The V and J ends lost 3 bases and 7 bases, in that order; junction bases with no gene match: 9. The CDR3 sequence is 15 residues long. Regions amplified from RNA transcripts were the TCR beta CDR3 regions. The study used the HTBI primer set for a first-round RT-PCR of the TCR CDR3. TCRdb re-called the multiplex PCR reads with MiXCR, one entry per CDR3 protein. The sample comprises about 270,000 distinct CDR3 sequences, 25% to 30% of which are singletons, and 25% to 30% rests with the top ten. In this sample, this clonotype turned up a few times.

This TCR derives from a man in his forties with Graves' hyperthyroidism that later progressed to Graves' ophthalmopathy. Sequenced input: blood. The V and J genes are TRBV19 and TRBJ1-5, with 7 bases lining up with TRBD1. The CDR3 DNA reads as TGTGCCAGTAGTATTGGTGGAGGGGGCTACCAGCCCCAGCATTTT. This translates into CASSIGGGGYQPQHF.